The sequence of this TCR beta chain was determined in a study of blood T cell repertoires in COVID-19. The wider study: Specimens from acute and convalescent COVID-19 originated in the United States, Italy and Spain. The cDNA or gDNA used as material had been derived from T cells, B-cell-depleted T cells, or PBMCs.

Living in about 25 US areas, the participants were between roughly 18 and 95 years of age. In assigning cohorts, the study relied on participant-reported clinical history. Assay: immunoSEQ multiplex PCR; the TCRdb copy retains only in-frame clones and omits some. Seen here are approximately 280,000 clones, around 85% observed once, and the top ten hold about 2.5%. The CDR3 totals 17 residues. Germline values: CDR1 LGHNA, CDR2 YSLEER. J lost 8 bases, V lost 0 bases, and 10 bases had no gene match. The specimen sequenced was PBMCs or T cells enriched from blood (not recorded which). This chain uses TRBV4-3 with TRBJ2-1; 10 nucleotides align to TRBD2. The receptor's source is a woman aged 50 to 65 who had recovered from COVID-19. The CDR3 sequence is CASSQDPVAGGLDEQFF. The CDR3 nucleotides are TGCGCCAGCAGCCAAGATCCTGTAGCGGGAGGACTCGATGAGCAGTTCTTC.